This T cell receptor (beta chain) was sequenced during a study of cytomegalovirus exposure and HLA in healthy donors. Across the study: It was reported in a later analysis that the same platform had been used for the approximately 110 validation repertoires as for the approximately 670 first-cohort repertoires.

The germline V gene has CDR1 MNHEY and CDR2 SVGAGI. This CDR3 comprises 16 residues. Trimming left V 1 base short and J 4 bases short, with 16 bases between. Clones were read by immunoSEQ multiplex PCR, and TCRdb kept only the in-frame ones, dropping some. The repertoire holds around 300,000 clones, with around 85% as singletons. The donors were in the 120-subject validation cohort, distinct from the approximately 730-subject first cohort. This receptor was identified in a woman younger than 35 in good health and CMV-seronegative. The sequenced sample was PBMCs. The chain carries TRBV6-5 and TRBJ2-5; TRBD1 might be the D (6 bases). CDR3: CASSYLYRAVGETQYF. Here the CDR3 DNA reads TGTGCCAGCAGTTACTTATACAGGGCGGTGGGAGAGACCCAGTACTTC.